A selection of T cell receptor beta chains follows, all from one sample in a study of blood T cell repertoires in COVID-19. Sequencing used immunoSEQ multiplex PCR; TCRdb keeps in-frame clones, though not all of them. The data contain around 120,000 clones, 83% of them singletons. The sample taken for sequencing was peripheral blood. These receptors were taken from a man aged 25 to 40 with acute or convalescent COVID-19. Both conserved end residues are part of each CDR3. D genes are given only for firm matches. Size is stated for part of the rows, as once, few or many counts, or as a class when the clone is expanded.

-,TRBV13,17,-,TRBJ1-5,CASSLSGWGVKSQPQHF,TGTGCCAGCAGCTTAAGCGGTTGGGGGGTTAAAAGTCAGCCCCAGCATTTT
-,TRBV14,15,-,TRBJ1-6,CASSLSPGQTSPLHF,TGTGCCAGCAGCCTTTCGCCAGGGCAGACTTCACCCCTCCACTTT
-,TRBV28,14,-,TRBJ1-1,CASKGGGVNTEAFF,TGTGCCAGCAAAGGTGGGGGGGTGAACACTGAAGCTTTCTTT
-,TRBV7-6,19,TRBD1,TRBJ2-3,CASSLWDRGRVKPADTQYF,TGTGCCAGCAGCTTATGGGACAGGGGGCGCGTTAAGCCAGCAGATACGCAGTATTTT
-,TRBV2,15,-,TRBJ2-2,CASRPTGYSTGELFF,TGTGCCAGCAGGCCCACAGGGTATTCCACCGGGGAGCTGTTTTTT
-,TRBV10-1,16,TRBD2,TRBJ2-1,CASSESGASGVNEQFF,TGCGCCAGCAGTGAGTCTGGAGCTAGCGGGGTTAATGAGCAGTTCTTC
-,TRBV5-4,15,-,TRBJ2-1,CASSLMETSYNEQFF,TGTGCCAGCAGCTTGATGGAGACCTCCTACAATGAGCAGTTCTTC
-,TRBV30,14,-,TRBJ2-3,CAWSVSLPQDTQYF,TGTGCCTGGAGTGTTTCCCTTCCTCAGGATACGCAGTATTTT
-,TRBV30,15,TRBD1,TRBJ1-1,CAWIERGGEGTEAFF,TGTGCCTGGATTGAACGAGGGGGCGAAGGAACTGAAGCTTTCTTT
-,TRBV19,13,-,TRBJ1-5,CASSPYREQPQHF,TGTGCCAGTAGTCCATATCGAGAACAGCCCCAGCATTTT
-,TRBV10-3,14,-,TRBJ2-1,CAISEWESSDEQFF,TGTGCCATCAGTGAGTGGGAGTCCAGCGATGAGCAGTTCTTC
-,TRBV6-5,14,-,TRBJ2-5,CASSYSTGQETQYF,TGTGCCAGCAGTTACTCCACAGGTCAAGAGACCCAGTACTTC
few,TRBV10-2,13,TRBD1,TRBJ1-6,CASTGQGGSPLHF,TGCGCCAGCACGGGACAGGGAGGTTCACCCCTCCACTTT
-,TRBV7-9,13,-,TRBJ1-1,CASSFRQYTEAFF,TGTGCCAGCAGCTTCAGACAGTACACTGAAGCTTTCTTT
-,TRBV19,16,TRBD1,TRBJ1-2,CASSPAGTGGFYGYTF,TGTGCCAGTAGTCCCGCCGGGACAGGGGGCTTCTATGGCTACACCTTC
-,TRBV30,14,TRBD1,TRBJ1-2,CAWSGQGNLYGYTF,TGTGCCTGGAGTGGACAGGGGAACCTCTATGGCTACACCTTC
-,TRBV4-1,15,-,TRBJ2-7,CASSQVGGNVYEQYF,TGCGCCAGCAGCCAAGTTGGCGGGAATGTTTACGAGCAGTACTTC
few,TRBV5-1,15,-,TRBJ1-2,CASSFEGGRSYGYTF,TGCGCCAGCAGCTTTGAGGGGGGGCGAAGCTATGGCTACACCTTC
-,TRBV5-4,14,TRBD1,TRBJ1-4,CASSPDRANEKLFF,TGTGCCAGCAGCCCTGACAGGGCTAATGAAAAACTGTTTTTT
-,TRBV11-2,13,-,TRBJ2-1,CASSLDRQNEQFF,TGTGCCAGCAGCTTAGATCGACAGAATGAGCAGTTCTTC
-,TRBV7-9,15,TRBD1,TRBJ1-5,CASSSTGGAVQPQHF,TGTGCCAGCAGTTCGACAGGGGGCGCGGTTCAGCCCCAGCATTTT
-,TRBV19,14,TRBD1,TRBJ2-2,CASSTGQGLGELFF,TGTGCCAGTAGTACCGGACAGGGTCTGGGGGAGCTGTTTTTT
-,TRBV5-4,14,-,TRBJ1-2,CASSPGGVFYGYTF,TGTGCCAGCAGCCCCGGGGGGGTGTTCTATGGCTACACCTTC
-,TRBV27,19,TRBD2,TRBJ2-1,CASSSRTSGRLTPYNEQFF,TGTGCCAGCAGTTCTCGGACTAGCGGGAGGTTGACCCCGTACAATGAGCAGTTCTTC
-,TRBV2,15,TRBD2,TRBJ2-3,CASSNLAGVTDTQYF,TGTGCCAGCTCGAACTTAGCGGGAGTCACAGATACGCAGTATTTT
-,TRBV18,14,TRBD1,TRBJ1-6,CASSPGQGESPLHF,TGTGCCAGCTCACCTGGACAGGGTGAATCACCCCTCCACTTT
-,TRBV4-1,17,TRBD1,TRBJ1-5,CASSQDLGAGGFQPQHF,TGCGCCAGCAGCCAAGATCTTGGGGCAGGGGGCTTTCAGCCCCAGCATTTT
-,TRBV6-5,15,TRBD1,TRBJ1-2,CASSPIPGQIYGYTF,TGTGCCAGCAGCCCAATACCGGGACAGATCTATGGCTACACCTTC
-,TRBV11-1,14,-,TRBJ2-5,CASSHRRSQETQYF,TGTGCCAGCAGCCACCGCCGGAGCCAAGAGACCCAGTACTTC
-,TRBV7-9,16,TRBD2,TRBJ2-3,CASSPLTSGITDTQYF,TGTGCCAGCAGCCCCTTGACTAGCGGGATCACAGATACGCAGTATTTT
-,TRBV2,12,-,TRBJ2-5,CASSLSLQTQYF,TGTGCCAGCAGCCTTAGTTTGCAGACCCAGTACTTC
-,TRBV6-5,15,-,TRBJ2-1,CASSYGTWAGNEQFF,TGTGCCAGCAGTTATGGGACTTGGGCTGGTAATGAGCAGTTCTTC
-,TRBV4-3,18,TRBD1,TRBJ1-1,CASSQNPAGGGRNTEAFF,TGCGCCAGCAGCCAAAACCCGGCAGGGGGCGGGAGAAACACTGAAGCTTTCTTT
-,TRBV5-4,12,TRBD1,TRBJ1-2,CAIAGQGYGYTF,TGTGCCATCGCCGGACAGGGGTATGGCTACACCTTC
-,TRBV7-6,13,-,TRBJ2-7,CASSLATGDEQYF,TGTGCCAGCAGCTTAGCGACAGGTGACGAGCAGTACTTC
-,TRBV6-2/TRBV6-3,12,-,TRBJ2-1,CASSFSRYEQFF,TGTGCCAGCAGTTTTTCTAGATATGAGCAGTTCTTC
-,TRBV19,14,-,TRBJ1-1,CASSIVAGRGEAFF,TGTGCCAGTAGTATTGTTGCCGGCAGAGGTGAAGCTTTCTTT
few,TRBV5-4,14,-,TRBJ1-4,CASQNSATNEKLFF,TGTGCCAGCCAAAACAGTGCAACTAATGAAAAACTGTTTTTT
-,TRBV29-1,14,-,TRBJ1-1,CSVLRQTLNTEAFF,TGCAGCGTGCTCAGACAGACTTTGAACACTGAAGCTTTCTTT
-,TRBV11-1,13,-,TRBJ1-1,CASSSTGDTEAFF,TGTGCCAGCAGCTCCACGGGGGACACTGAAGCTTTCTTT